This T cell receptor beta chain was obtained from a study of OX40 agonist ivuxolimab in advanced cancers. Study summary: Each patient was given ivuxolimab into a vein every 2 weeks, at 0.01 to 10 mg/kg.

Clones were sequenced by immunoSEQ multiplex PCR, and TCRdb holds only the in-frame ones, with some missing. In the table there are 90,000 or so clones, more than 75% of which are singletons. The count of this clone is one. The V end was cut by 6 bases, the J end by 0 bases, with 15 bases between. This CDR3 is built from 17 residues. Germline V gene sequence: CDR1 MNHEY, CDR2 SMNVEV (reference sequence). This receptor was taken from an adult with an advanced solid tumor such as melanoma, head and neck, liver or kidney cancer. The starting material was CD4+ or CD8+ T cells sorted from blood, obtained in a trial of the OX40 agonist ivuxolimab. The V and J genes are TRBV27 and TRBJ1-6; no clear D. The CDR3 DNA is TGTGCCAGCAGCCGTAACCTTAGGAGCTCCTATAATTCACCCCTCCACTTT. Translation gives CASSRNLRSSYNSPLHF.